This T cell receptor beta chain was observed in a study of OX40 agonist ivuxolimab in advanced cancers. General study results and limits: Clones of CD4+ and CD8+ blood T cells grew by week 6 at doses of 0.1 to 3.0 mg/kg.

This CDR3 has 16 amino acids. In regard to this clone: The antigen is not known.

Sequencing was performed with immunoSEQ multiplex PCR; in TCRdb, only in-frame clones are kept and a portion is missing. The data contain around 99,000 clones, roughly 89% of them singletons. The material was CD4+ or CD8+ T cells sorted from blood, obtained in a trial of the OX40 agonist ivuxolimab. The clonotype was recovered from an adult with an advanced solid tumor such as melanoma, head and neck, liver or kidney cancer. The J gene is TRBJ2-1, the V gene TRBV21-1; the D call in the table, TRBD2, was not verified against the DNA. TRBV21-1 is labeled a pseudogene. The CDR3 loop reads CASSKLRLAGGDEQFF. In DNA form, the CDR3 reads TGTGCCAGCAGCAAACTGCGACTAGCGGGAGGGGATGAGCAGTTCTTC.